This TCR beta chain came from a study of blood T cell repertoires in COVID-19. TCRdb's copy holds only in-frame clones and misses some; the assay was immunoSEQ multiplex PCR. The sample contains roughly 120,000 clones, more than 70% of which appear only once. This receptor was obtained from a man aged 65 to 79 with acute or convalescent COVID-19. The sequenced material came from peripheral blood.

The CDR3 loop is CASSLESTSTDTQYF. The DNA for the CDR3 is TGTGCCAGCAGCTTAGAGTCTACCTCCACAGATACGCAGTATTTT. The genes are TRBV11-3 and TRBJ2-3; D gene unclear. V gave up 0 bases and J gave up 2 bases, with 9 bases separating them. CDR3 length equals 15 residues. Per the germline V gene, CDR1 is SGHNT and CDR2 is YENEEA.